One and the same sample provided the 6 T cell receptor beta chains below, sequenced in a study of cytomegalovirus exposure and HLA in healthy donors. The PCR employed 60 Vbeta primers together with 13 Jbeta primers. Profiled with immunoSEQ multiplex PCR; TCRdb holds only in-frame clones, not every one. The sample has just under 80,000 clones. Sequencing was done on a sample of PBMCs. The receptors derive from a man aged 18-30 years in good health and CMV-seropositive.

The rearrangement links TRBV15 to TRBJ2-3; 12 bases are shared with TRBD2. The CDR3 totals 16 residues. The V gene's germline CDR1 is LNHNV and CDR2 YYDKDF (reference sequence). V lost 2 bases to trimming and J lost 5 bases; unmatched junction nucleotides: 5. CDR3 in DNA: TGTGCCACCAGCAGACTAGCGGGGGGGCCAGAAGATACGCAGTATTTT. It codes for CATSRLAGGPEDTQYF.

The rearrangement joins TRBV19 to TRBJ2-7; D might be TRBD1 (6 bases). V was trimmed by 4 bases and J by 4 bases, leaving 14 bases between them. In germline, CDR1 is LNHDA, CDR2 SQIVND (reference sequence). This CDR3 has 14 residues. The CDR3 loop reads CASSTRGDGYEQYF. In DNA, the CDR3 is TGTGCCAGTAGTACCAGGGGAGACGGATACGAGCAGTACTTC.

The V gene is TRBV9, the J gene TRBJ1-3; tentatively, D is TRBD1 (6 bases). With 6 bases removed from V and 2 bases from J, the gap between germline ends came to 6 bases. This CDR3 is built from 12 residues. CDR1 and CDR2 (germline): SGDLS, YYNGEE. CDR3 loop: CASKGAGNTIYF. As DNA, the CDR3 is TGTGCCAGCAAGGGGGCTGGAAACACCATATATTTT.

The V and J genes are TRBV1 and TRBJ2-1; the listed D gene, TRBD2, was not tested against the DNA. TRBV1 is tagged as a pseudogene. The CDR3 length is 14 residues. CDR3 in amino acids: CTIEGRGSVNEQFF. The CDR3 coding sequence is TGCACCATAGAGGGCCGCGGGAGCGTCAATGAGCAGTTCTTC.

J is TRBJ1-5 and V is TRBV23-1; 7 positions match TRBD1. TRBV23-1 is reported as an ORF; its role is uncertain. The CDR3 covers 15 residues. V shed 4 bases, J shed 7 bases, and the junction held 10 bases outside the gene matches. The CDR3: CASSPERQGQQPQHF. CDR3 DNA sequence: TGCGCCAGCAGTCCTGAGAGACAGGGACAGCAGCCCCAGCATTTT.

The chain recombines TRBV29-1 with TRBJ1-1, with TRBD1 matching 8 bases. Germline CDR1 is SQVTM and CDR2 is ANQGSEA. CDR3 length: 13 amino acids. Trimming removed 6 bases from V and 5 bases from J; junction bases left unmatched: 8. The DNA for the CDR3 is TGCAGCGTCCGACAGGGGATGGGGACTGAAGCTTTCTTT. Amino acid sequence: CSVRQGMGTEAFF. Using reference TRBV29-1 and TRBJ1-1 for the parts outside the CDR3, the full variable domain is SAVISQKPSRDICQRGTSLTIQCQVDSQVTMMFWYRQQPGQSLTLIATANQGSEATYESGFVIDKFPISRPNLTFSTLTVSNMSPEDSSIYLCSVRQGMGTEAFFGQGTRLTVV.